Sequencing of this T cell receptor (beta chain) was carried out in a study of blood T cell repertoires in COVID-19. Study information: The United States, Italy and Spain supplied acute and convalescent COVID-19 samples. PBMCs, B-cell-depleted T cells, or T cells were the source of the cDNA or gDNA that made up the material.

The CDR3 is 15 residues long. Germline assignment: CDR1 MNHEY and CDR2 SVGAGI. Unmatched junction bases numbered 6, after V lost 7 bases and J lost 1 base. Original processing notes: Amplification of reference gene primers provided the estimated nucleated cell counts. Sequenced by immunoSEQ multiplex PCR; TCRdb stores in-frame clones only, minus some. The V and J calls and clone size come from that table; D and trimming were worked out from the DNA. The sample has about 200,000 clones; 86% are singletons. The cohort comprised adults aged about 18 to 100 years residing in around 25 US areas. The chain couples TRBV6-5 to TRBJ2-1; 8 nucleotides line up with TRBD2. This TCR came from a man aged 40-49 years with acute COVID-19. The sample comprised PBMCs or T cells enriched from blood (not recorded which). CDR3 coding DNA: TGTGCCAGCACCGCGGAGCGGGAGTCCTACAATGAGCAGTTCTTC. Amino acids: CASTAERESYNEQFF.